The next 14 T cell receptor beta chains were all read from a single sample in a study of shared clonotypes between healthy human individuals. Data came from immunoSEQ multiplex PCR; TCRdb stores just in-frame clones and leaves some out. The sample records 2 million to 2.5 million clones, 80% to 95% being singletons. Source material: naive CD4+ T cells from PBMCs. Subset denoted: CD45RA+ positively selected. The receptors originated from a man younger than 30 in good health. Some clones in this sample may be carry-over from other donors' samples.

V gene TRBV7-9 combines with J gene TRBJ2-1; 10 bases are shared with TRBD2. The germline V gene encodes CDR1 SEHNR and CDR2 FQNEAQ (reference sequence). The CDR3 has 15 amino acids. V lost 5 bases to trimming and J lost 5 bases; unmatched junction nucleotides: 6. The CDR3 DNA follows: TGTGCCAGCAGCAGGGGACTAGCGACAGACAATGAGCAGTTCTTC. Its translation is CASSRGLATDNEQFF. Full variable domain (outside the CDR3, taken from reference TRBV7-9 and TRBJ2-1): DTGVSQNPRHKITKRGQNVTFRCDPISEHNRLYWYRQTLGQGPEFLTYFQNEAQLEKSRLLSDRFSAERPKGSFSTLEIQRTEQGDSAMYLCASSRGLATDNEQFFGPGTRLTVL.

The J gene is TRBJ2-3, the V gene TRBV29-1, with 7 bases fitting TRBD1. This CDR3 has 12 amino acids. The ends lost 8 bases at V and 5 bases at J; junction bases unmatched: 7. Per germline, CDR1 SQVTM and CDR2 ANQGSEA. The CDR3 DNA follows: TGCAGCACCCCAGGGGGAGTAGATACGCAGTATTTT. Protein product: CSTPGGVDTQYF.

This sequence joins TRBV5-4 and TRBJ2-3, with TRBD2 matching 10 bases. Germline CDR1 and CDR2: SGHNT and YYREEE (reference sequence). V was pared by 3 bases and J by 2 bases, with 9 bases of the junction left unmatched. This CDR3 region has 17 residues. The CDR3, as DNA: TGTGCCAGCAGCTACATTGTAGCGGGAGGACTCACAGATACGCAGTATTTT. It translates to CASSYIVAGGLTDTQYF. The whole variable domain, remainder taken from reference TRBV5-4 and TRBJ2-3, is ETGVTQSPTHLIKTRGQQVTLRCSSQSGHNTVSWYQQALGQGPQFIFQYYREEENGRGNFPPRFSGLQFPNYSSELNVNALELDDSALYLCASSYIVAGGLTDTQYFGPGTRLTVL.

J is TRBJ2-7 and V is TRBV11-1; possibly TRBD2 for D (5 bases). Germline CDR1 reads SGHAT; CDR2 reads FQDESV (reference sequence). The CDR3 loop spans 15 amino acids. V was clipped by 2 bases and J by 2 bases, with 13 bases between them. The CDR3 region is CASSLLPGRTYEQYF. CDR3 bases: TGTGCCAGCAGCTTATTGCCGGGAAGAACCTACGAGCAGTACTTC. Complete variable domain (other parts from reference TRBV11-1 and TRBJ2-7): EAEVAQSPRYKITEKSQAVAFWCDPISGHATLYWYRQILGQGPELLVQFQDESVVDDSQLPKDRFSAERLKGVDSTLKIQPAELGDSAMYLCASSLLPGRTYEQYFGPGTRLTVT.

The chain carries TRBV27 and TRBJ1-2; weak D call: TRBD1 (5 bases). CDR3 length: 13 amino acids. CDR1 is MNHEY, CDR2 SMNVEV, per germline (reference sequence). V lost 5 bases, J lost 4 bases, and 11 bases lay in between. This CDR3 is CASSPYGGYGYTF. The CDR3 nucleotides read TGTGCCAGCAGTCCGTACGGGGGCTATGGCTACACCTTC.

CDR3 in amino acids: CASSYPPGQGIQPQHF. The CDR3 DNA reads as TGTGCCAGCAGTTACCCCCCGGGACAGGGGATTCAGCCCCAGCATTTT. This chain uses TRBV6-6 with TRBJ1-5; TRBD1 matches 10 bases. The V gene end was trimmed by 2 bases and the J gene end by 6 bases; junction bases not matched to a gene: 7. The germline V gene encodes CDR1 MNHNY and CDR2 SVGAGI (reference sequence). CDR3 length: 16 residues.

Only one count was recorded for this clone. The chain carries TRBV19 and TRBJ2-1, with D perhaps given as TRBD1 or TRBD2 (7 bases each). The V gene's germline CDR1 is LNHDA and CDR2 SQIVND (reference sequence). This CDR3 contains 16 residues. Trimming pared 7 bases from V and 7 bases from J, leaving 23 bases between. The CDR3 loop reads CASTQGGGQIRNEQFF. The DNA for the CDR3 is TGTGCCAGTACCCAGGGAGGGGGACAGATTCGAAATGAGCAGTTCTTC.

The rearrangement links TRBV28 to TRBJ2-3, with D maybe TRBD2 (6 bases). CDR3 length equals 14 residues. CDR1 is MDHEN, CDR2 SYDVKM, per germline. V was shortened by 8 bases and J by 4 bases, with 16 bases between the two germline ends. For the CDR3, the DNA is TGTGCCAGCGAGGCTAGCGCGGGCCCAGATACGCAGTATTTT. It codes for CASEASAGPDTQYF.

This clone appeared a few times. This CDR3 is also generated by other DNA sequences in the sample. This chain links TRBV10-3 with TRBJ1-5; D unclear. Germline lookup yields CDR1 ENHRY and CDR2 SYGVKD. The CDR3 spans 13 residues. The V end was cut by 2 bases, the J end by 3 bases, with 5 bases between. CDR3 in amino acids: CAISEVDNQPQHF. The CDR3 bases are TGTGCCATCAGTGAGGTAGACAATCAGCCCCAGCATTTT.

This chain uses TRBV11-1 with TRBJ1-1; D call uncertain. Trimming cost V 4 bases and J 2 bases, with 8 bases left between them. Germline loops: CDR1 SGHAT, CDR2 FQDESV (reference sequence). This CDR3 contains 13 residues. The CDR3 DNA is TGTGCCAGCAGCTCCCAGGAAAACACTGAAGCTTTCTTT. This encodes CASSSQENTEAFF.

The chain has TRBV6-6 and TRBJ1-2, with 11 bases matching TRBD1. V lost 6 bases, J lost 5 bases, and 5 bases stayed unmatched. This CDR3 contains 14 residues. Germline loops: CDR1 MNHNY, CDR2 SVGAGI (reference sequence). The CDR3 sequence is CASRWTGGYYGYTF. Here the CDR3 DNA reads TGTGCCAGCAGGTGGACAGGGGGCTATTATGGCTACACCTTC.

The V gene is TRBV5-5, the J gene TRBJ2-3, with D possibly being TRBD2 (7 bases). V lost 4 bases to trimming and J lost 0 bases, with 15 bases between them. This CDR3 has 16 residues. Per the germline V gene, CDR1 is SGHKS and CDR2 is YYEKEE (reference sequence). The chain's CDR3 is CASSRGARSSTDTQYF. The CDR3, as DNA: TGTGCCAGCAGCCGGGGGGCCCGGTCTAGCACAGATACGCAGTATTTT.

The chain couples TRBV4-1 to TRBJ1-2; 7 positions agree with TRBD1. V dropped 2 bases and J dropped 9; count of bases not matched to a gene: 24. Germline V gives CDR1 MGHRA, CDR2 YSYEKL. This CDR3 is built from 19 residues. DNA of the CDR3: TGCGCCAGCAGCCAACACCGCCCAGGGGGATACGGTAGGTTTAATAGCTACACCTTC. As protein: CASSQHRPGGYGRFNSYTF.

This clone was picked up a small number of times. Other DNA sequences within the sample encode an identical CDR3. V gene TRBV5-1 combines with J gene TRBJ2-5; unclear D gene. Per the germline V gene, CDR1 is SGHRS and CDR2 is YFSETQ. Trimming left V 2 bases short and J 4 bases short, with 3 bases between. CDR3 length: 11 residues. CDR3 loop: CASSFAETQYF. CDR3 bases: TGCGCCAGCAGCTTTGCAGAGACCCAGTACTTC.